Following are 32 T cell receptor beta chains from one sample sequenced in a study of beta chain features in type 1 diabetes. Expressed TCRB transcripts were sequenced after all isolated RNA was converted to cDNA. Profiled with immunoSEQ multiplex PCR; TCRdb holds only in-frame clones, not every one. The sample has fewer than 350,000 clones, 8% seen once. Material for sequencing was central memory CD4+ T cells from blood. These receptors all stem from a young woman in good health.

J is TRBJ2-7 and V is TRBV25-1, with D unclear. The V gene lost 2 bases and the J gene lost 7 bases, with 9 bases spanning the gap. Germline V gives CDR1 MGHDK, CDR2 SYGVNS. The CDR3 runs to 12 residues. The CDR3 reads CASSENLGEQYF. As DNA, the CDR3 is TGTGCCAGCAGTGAAAATTTGGGGGAGCAGTACTTC.

This rearrangement joins TRBV25-1 to TRBJ1-5, with 8 bases identical to TRBD1. CDR3 length: 15 residues. V was clipped by 6 bases and J by 5 bases; unmatched bases: 9. Germline assignment: CDR1 MGHDK and CDR2 SYGVNS. DNA for the CDR3: TGTGCCAGCAGACCTAGAGGACAGGGCTATCAGCCCCAGCATTTT. This translates into CASRPRGQGYQPQHF.

This clone was seen only once. In the same sample, other DNA sequences code for this CDR3. The rearrangement uses TRBV6-6 and TRBJ2-1; the D is unclear. Per the germline V gene, CDR1 is MNHNY and CDR2 is SVGAGI (reference sequence). With 5 bases removed from V and 3 bases from J, the gap between germline ends came to 14 bases. The CDR3 extends over 15 amino acids. The CDR3 DNA sequence: TGTGCCAGCAGTCCGGACCCATCTAGCTACAATGAGCAGTTCTTC. Amino acid sequence: CASSPDPSSYNEQFF.

The rearrangement links TRBV7-9 to TRBJ2-1; 8 nucleotides line up with TRBD1. This CDR3 contains 15 residues. V lost 0 bases, J lost 8 bases, and 6 bases stayed unmatched. Germline loops: CDR1 SEHNR, CDR2 FQNEAQ (reference sequence). CDR3 coding DNA: TGTGCCAGCAGCTTAGCGAAACAGGGGGTCGATGAGCAGTTCTTC. Its protein product is CASSLAKQGVDEQFF.

Comments on this clone: Other DNA sequences within the sample encode an identical CDR3. The chain employs TRBV18 and TRBJ1-5; 9 bases line up with TRBD1. CDR1 and CDR2 from the germline V gene are KGHSH and LQKENI. This CDR3 has 14 residues. Trimming removed 3 bases from V and 4 bases from J; junction bases left unmatched: 1. CDR3 residues: CASSPGTGNQPQHF. The CDR3 nucleotides are TGTGCCAGCTCACCTGGGACAGGGAATCAGCCCCAGCATTTT.

There are a few counts of this clone. The rearrangement links TRBV6-5 to TRBJ2-7; D ambiguous. The CDR3 has 13 amino acids. Between the trimmed V and J ends, which lost 5 bases and 0 bases, there was a span of 8 bases. In germline, CDR1 is MNHEY, CDR2 SVGAGI. The CDR3 DNA reads as TGTGCCAGCAGTGGGGTCAGCTCCTACGAGCAGTACGTC. Its translation is CASSGVSSYEQYV.

This clone was counted ten times or more. This rearrangement joins TRBV28 to TRBJ1-1, with D possibly TRBD1 on 5 matching bases. Trimming took 4 bases from V and 7 from J, leaving 10 bases between them. The germline CDR1 and CDR2 sequences are MDHEN and SYDVKM. The CDR3 totals 12 residues. The CDR3 spells CASSWGPNEAFF. The CDR3 DNA sequence: TGTGCCAGCAGTTGGGGACCGAATGAAGCTTTCTTT. Together with reference TRBV28 and TRBJ1-1, the CDR3 gives the full variable domain: DVKVTQSSRYLVKRTGEKVFLECVQDMDHENMFWYRQDPGLGLRLIYFSYDVKMKEKGDIPEGYSVSREKKERFSLILESASTNQTSMYLCASSWGPNEAFFGQGTRLTVV.

This clone was seen a handful of times. The V and J genes are TRBV5-6 and TRBJ2-7, with D possibly TRBD2 on 5 matching bases. Trimming took 4 bases from V and 6 from J, leaving 14 bases between them. CDR1 is SGHDT and CDR2 is YYEEEE in the germline V gene. The CDR3 runs to 13 residues. In DNA, the CDR3 is TGTGCCAGCAGCCGCACGGGATGGGGCGAGCAGTACGTC. Translating gives CASSRTGWGEQYV.

This clone was found a few times. The gene calls are TRBV5-4 and TRBJ2-1; no firm D call. Germline loops: CDR1 SGHNT, CDR2 YYREEE (reference sequence). CDR3 size: 17 residues. Deletions cut 6 bases from V and 3 bases from J, with 22 bases between. The CDR3 DNA follows: TGTGCCAGCACCTTTCGGACGTCTTCGGAATACTACAATGAGCAGTTCTTC. Translation gives CASTFRTSSEYYNEQFF.

The chain joins TRBV6-6 to TRBJ1-1, with D unclear. Looked up from germline, CDR1 is MNHNY and CDR2 is SVGAGI (reference sequence). This CDR3 spans 15 amino acids. The V gene lost 8 bases and the J gene lost 0 bases, with 16 bases spanning the gap. The CDR3 loop reads CASEDPGPVNTEAFF. As DNA, the CDR3 is TGTGCCAGCGAGGACCCTGGCCCAGTGAACACTGAAGCTTTCTTT.

This clone appeared many times. The chain joins TRBV5-4 to TRBJ1-6; 7 positions agree with TRBD1. The CDR3 runs 15 residues. The trim removed 0 bases at V and 9 bases at J, leaving 6 bases unmatched. Germline CDR1 and CDR2: SGHNT and YYREEE (reference sequence). CDR3 sequence (DNA): TGTGCCAGCAGCTTGGAGCGGGGACAGATTTCACCCCTCCACTTT. It codes for CASSLERGQISPLHF.

In this sample, this clone turned up many times. The chain has TRBV10-3 and TRBJ2-5, with a weak D call TRBD2 (7 bases). Germline CDR1 ENHRY, CDR2 SYGVKD. Trimming cost V 4 bases and J 3 bases, with 12 bases left between them. This CDR3 is built from 14 residues. The CDR3 sequence is CAISGSGGEETQYF. CDR3 in DNA: TGTGCCATCAGTGGATCGGGGGGCGAAGAGACCCAGTACTTC.

CDR3 sequence (DNA): TGTGCCAGCAGCCAAGTACAGAGCTCCTACAATGAGCAGTTCTTC. It specifies CASSQVQSSYNEQFF. This rearrangement joins TRBV4-2 to TRBJ2-1; D is unresolved. The V gene lost 1 base and the J gene lost 0 bases, with 7 bases spanning the gap. The CDR3 runs 15 residues. Germline values: CDR1 LGHNA, CDR2 YNFKEQ.

This chain links TRBV6-6 with TRBJ1-1; no reliable D call. The germline gives CDR1 MNHNY, CDR2 SVGAGI (reference sequence). The CDR3 runs 15 residues. Trimming cost V 5 bases and J 5 bases, with 18 bases left between them. The CDR3 spells CASSMQSGPRTEAFF. As DNA, the CDR3 is TGTGCCAGCAGTATGCAAAGTGGGCCGAGAACTGAAGCTTTCTTT.

This clone was recorded many times. CDR3: CASSLAIDQPQHF. The DNA for the CDR3 is TGTGCCAGCAGCTTGGCCATCGATCAGCCCCAGCATTTT. The V gene is TRBV7-3, the J gene TRBJ1-5; D is uncertain. CDR3 size: 13 residues. V dropped 3 bases and J dropped 5 bases, with 8 bases sitting between them. CDR1 and CDR2 from the germline V gene are SGHTA and FQGTGA.

To note about this clone: Other DNA sequences in this sample translate to the same CDR3. V is TRBV4-1 and J is TRBJ1-2; D remains ambiguous. CDR1 is MGHRA and CDR2 is YSYEKL in the germline V gene. V lost 0 bases to trimming and J lost 3 bases, with 5 bases between them. The CDR3 is made up of 13 amino acids. The CDR3 sequence: CASSQDGYYGYTF. The CDR3 nucleotides are TGCGCCAGCAGCCAAGATGGGTACTATGGCTACACCTTC.

The J gene is TRBJ2-7, the V gene TRBV7-3; 9 nucleotides agree with TRBD2. Germline CDR1 SGHTA, CDR2 FQGTGA. The CDR3 is made up of 16 amino acids. V lost 4 bases to trimming and J lost 4 bases; unmatched junction nucleotides: 11. CDR3 sequence reads: CASSSGIAGAGYEQYF. In nucleotides, the CDR3 is TGTGCCAGCAGCTCCGGCATAGCGGGAGCGGGGTACGAGCAGTACTTC.

The table lists this clone with many counts. CDR3 sequence reads: CASSLRGDRKNQPQHF. The CDR3 bases are TGTGCCAGCAGCTTGAGGGGGGACAGAAAAAATCAGCCCCAGCATTTT. This sequence joins TRBV7-8 and TRBJ1-5; TRBD1 matches 7 bases. The germline gives CDR1 SGHVS, CDR2 FQNEAQ. The V gene end was trimmed by 3 bases and the J gene end by 4 bases; junction bases not matched to a gene: 9. This CDR3 region has 16 residues.

The chain uses TRBV6-5 and TRBJ1-1; D uncertain. Germline-derived CDR1 and CDR2 are MNHEY and SVGAGI. The CDR3 consists of 11 residues. Trimming stripped 5 bases from V and 7 bases from J, with 8 bases between. CDR3 sequence: CASSGRFEAFF. CDR3 bases: TGTGCCAGCAGTGGACGGTTTGAAGCTTTCTTT.

This clone was recorded a few times. This sequence joins TRBV6-6 and TRBJ1-3, with D possibly matching TRBD1 (6 bases). CDR1 and CDR2 from the germline V gene are MNHNY and SVGAGI (reference sequence). V was shortened by 5 bases and J by 5 bases, with 13 bases between the two germline ends. The CDR3 spans 14 residues. CDR3 DNA sequence: TGTGCCAGCAGTCGCCAAGGGGACAGAAACACCATATATTTT. Protein product: CASSRQGDRNTIYF.

This clone was observed many times. Other DNA sequences in the sample encode the same CDR3. This chain's CDR3 is CASSQVSGGNQPQHF. The DNA of the CDR3 is TGCGCCAGCAGCCAAGTTTCGGGCGGCAATCAGCCCCAGCATTTT. V gene TRBV4-1 combines with J gene TRBJ1-5, with D unclear. The CDR3 has 15 residues. The V and J ends lost 1 base and 2 bases respectively, with 9 bases between them. Germline V gives CDR1 MGHRA, CDR2 YSYEKL.

The sample holds many counts of this clone. The chain has TRBV6-5 and TRBJ1-1, with a tentative D call TRBD1 (6 bases). This CDR3 comprises 13 residues. V lost 7 bases to trimming and J lost 8 bases, with 17 bases between them. The V gene's germline CDR1 is MNHEY and CDR2 SVGAGI. The CDR3 protein is CASNKQGSSEAFF. For the CDR3, the DNA is TGTGCCAGCAACAAACAGGGAAGCTCCGAAGCTTTCTTT.

The genes are TRBV10-3 and TRBJ2-2, with D tentatively TRBD1 (5 bases). Trimming stripped 2 bases from V and 4 bases from J, with 11 bases between. Germline assignment: CDR1 ENHRY and CDR2 SYGVKD. CDR3 size: 15 residues. Written as DNA, the CDR3 is TGTGCCATCAGTGAGATGGGTCAGGGCACCGGGGAGCTGTTTTTT. Its translation is CAISEMGQGTGELFF.

The rearrangement uses TRBV29-1 and TRBJ1-4; D is undetermined. The length of the CDR3 is 11 residues. Trimming took 4 bases from V and 6 from J, leaving 6 bases between them. CDR1 and CDR2 (germline): SQVTM, ANQGSEA. In DNA, the CDR3 is TGCAGCGTTGGGGTTTATGAAAAACTGTTTTTT. It yields the protein CSVGVYEKLFF.

This chain uses TRBV30 with TRBJ2-7; D remains unclear. Trimming shortened V by 0 bases and J by 8 bases, and 8 bases separated the two germline ends. This CDR3 is 11 amino acids long. CDR1 and CDR2 from the germline V gene are GTSNPN and SVGIG (reference sequence). The CDR3 loop is CAWSVIGKQYF. The CDR3, as DNA: TGTGCCTGGAGTGTAATAGGAAAGCAGTACTTC.

This clone was seen a handful of times. The chain joins TRBV7-9 to TRBJ2-1; 15 bases align to TRBD2. The CDR3 has 16 residues. CDR1 is SEHNR, CDR2 FQNEAQ, per germline (reference sequence). The trim removed 5 bases at V and 10 bases at J, leaving 9 bases unmatched. The CDR3 sequence is CASSPRTSGGASEQFF. The CDR3, as DNA: TGTGCCAGCAGCCCCCGGACTAGCGGGGGGGCTTCGGAGCAGTTCTTC.

The J gene is TRBJ2-5, the V gene TRBV11-2; TRBD1 matches 7 bases. J gave up 1 base and V 1 base, and 3 bases lay outside the gene matches. This CDR3 region has 15 residues. The germline CDR1 and CDR2 sequences are SGHAT and FQNNGV. CDR3 amino acids: CASSLARQGQETQYF. CDR3 in DNA: TGTGCCAGCAGCTTAGCGCGACAGGGCCAAGAGACCCAGTACTTC.

The chain employs TRBV6-1 and TRBJ2-7; D might be TRBD2 (6 bases). V lost 4 bases to trimming and J lost 2 bases, with 12 bases between them. This CDR3 has 14 residues. The germline V gene has CDR1 MNHNS and CDR2 SASEGT. The CDR3 nucleotides read TGTGCCAGCAGTGGCGGGGCAGGGACCTACGAGCAGTACTTC. Residues: CASSGGAGTYEQYF.

This clone appeared a few times. The genes are TRBV27 and TRBJ2-3, with D hard to call. V lost 6 bases and J 1 base, leaving 11 bases between the germline ends. This CDR3 region has 14 residues. CDR1 is MNHEY and CDR2 is SMNVEV in the germline V gene (reference sequence). The CDR3 region has the DNA TGTGCCAGCAGCGTAGGGTGGGGCACAGATACGCAGTATTTT. Translating gives CASSVGWGTDTQYF.

This clone was seen a handful of times. CDR3 nucleotide sequence: TGTGCCAGCAGTATCCGGGACAGGGGCGTCTACGAGCAGTACTTC. Amino acid sequence: CASSIRDRGVYEQYF. This chain links TRBV5-4 with TRBJ2-7, with TRBD1 matching over 10 bases. Germline V CDR1 and CDR2: SGHNT, YYREEE (reference sequence). The V gene end was trimmed by 5 bases and the J gene end by 3 bases; junction bases not matched to a gene: 8. The CDR3 loop spans 15 amino acids.

This clone has only a few counts. J is TRBJ2-7 and V is TRBV7-6; tentatively, D is TRBD2 (5 bases). Trimming pared 5 bases from V and 2 bases from J, leaving 16 bases between. The CDR3 has 15 amino acids. Germline assignment: CDR1 SGHVS and CDR2 FNYEAQ. The CDR3 DNA follows: TGTGCCAGCAGCCCGACCGACCCGGGAACCTACGAGCAGTACTTC. It codes for CASSPTDPGTYEQYF.

This clone appeared a few times. This sequence joins TRBV14 and TRBJ2-2; D ambiguous. The V gene lost 4 bases and the J gene lost 6 bases, with 9 bases spanning the gap. Germline V gives CDR1 SGHDN, CDR2 FVKESK. This CDR3 has 13 residues. The CDR3 spells CASSPHLAGELFF. The CDR3 region has the DNA TGTGCCAGCAGCCCGCACCTAGCCGGGGAGCTGTTTTTT.